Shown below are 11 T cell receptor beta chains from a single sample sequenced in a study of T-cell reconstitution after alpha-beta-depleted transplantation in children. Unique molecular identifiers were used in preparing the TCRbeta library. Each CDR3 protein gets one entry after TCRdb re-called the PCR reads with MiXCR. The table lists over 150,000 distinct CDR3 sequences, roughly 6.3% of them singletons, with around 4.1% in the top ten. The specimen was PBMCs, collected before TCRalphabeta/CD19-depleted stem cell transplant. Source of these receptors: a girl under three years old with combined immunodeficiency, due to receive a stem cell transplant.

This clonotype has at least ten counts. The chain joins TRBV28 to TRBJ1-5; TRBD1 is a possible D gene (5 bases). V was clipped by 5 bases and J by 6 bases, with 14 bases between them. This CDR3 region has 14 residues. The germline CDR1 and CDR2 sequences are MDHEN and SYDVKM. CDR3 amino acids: CASSLLSRVQPQHF. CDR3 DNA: TGTGCCAGCAGTCTCCTCTCCAGGGTTCAGCCCCAGCATTTT. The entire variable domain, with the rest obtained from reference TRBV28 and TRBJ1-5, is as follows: DVKVTQSSRYLVKRTGEKVFLECVQDMDHENMFWYRQDPGLGLRLIYFSYDVKMKEKGDIPEGYSVSREKKERFSLILESASTNQTSMYLCASSLLSRVQPQHFGDGTRLSIL.

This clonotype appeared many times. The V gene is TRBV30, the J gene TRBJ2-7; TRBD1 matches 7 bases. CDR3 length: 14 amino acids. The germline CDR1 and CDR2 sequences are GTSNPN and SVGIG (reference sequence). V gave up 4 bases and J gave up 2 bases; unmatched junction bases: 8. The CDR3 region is CAWMLPDRAYEQYF. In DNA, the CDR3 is TGTGCCTGGATGCTACCAGACAGGGCCTACGAGCAGTACTTC.

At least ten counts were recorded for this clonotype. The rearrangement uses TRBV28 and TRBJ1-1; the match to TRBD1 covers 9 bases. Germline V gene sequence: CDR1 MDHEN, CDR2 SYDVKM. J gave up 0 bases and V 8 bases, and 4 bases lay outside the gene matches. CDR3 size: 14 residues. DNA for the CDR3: TGTGCCAGCCGGACAGGGGCGTTGAACACTGAAGCTTTCTTT. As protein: CASRTGALNTEAFF.

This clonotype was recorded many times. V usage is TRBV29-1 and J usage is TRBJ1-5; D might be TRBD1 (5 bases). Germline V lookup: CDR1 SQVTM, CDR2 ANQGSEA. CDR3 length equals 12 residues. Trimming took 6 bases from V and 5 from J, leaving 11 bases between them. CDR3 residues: CSVRQGHQPQHF. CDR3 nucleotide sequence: TGCAGCGTAAGGCAGGGTCATCAGCCCCAGCATTTT.

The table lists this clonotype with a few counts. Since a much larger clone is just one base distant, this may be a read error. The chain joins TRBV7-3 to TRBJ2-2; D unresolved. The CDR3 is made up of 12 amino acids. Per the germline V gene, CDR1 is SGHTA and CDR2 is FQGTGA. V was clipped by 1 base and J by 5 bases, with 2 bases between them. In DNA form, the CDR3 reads TGTGCCAGCAGCTTAATGACCGGGGAGCTGTTTTTT. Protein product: CASSLMTGELFF. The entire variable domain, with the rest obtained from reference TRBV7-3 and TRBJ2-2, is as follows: GAGVSQTPSNKVTEKGKYVELRCDPISGHTALYWYRQSLGQGPEFLIYFQGTGAADDSGLPNDRFFAVRPEGSVSTLKIQRTERGDSAVYLCASSLMTGELFFGEGSRLTVL.

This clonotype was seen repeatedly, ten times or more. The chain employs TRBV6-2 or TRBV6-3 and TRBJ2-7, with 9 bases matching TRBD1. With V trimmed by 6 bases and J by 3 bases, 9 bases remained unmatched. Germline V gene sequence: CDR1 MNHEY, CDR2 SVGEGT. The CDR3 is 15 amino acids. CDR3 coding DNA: TGTGCCAGCAGAAATGCCGGGACAGGGATCTACGAGCAGTACTTC. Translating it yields CASRNAGTGIYEQYF.

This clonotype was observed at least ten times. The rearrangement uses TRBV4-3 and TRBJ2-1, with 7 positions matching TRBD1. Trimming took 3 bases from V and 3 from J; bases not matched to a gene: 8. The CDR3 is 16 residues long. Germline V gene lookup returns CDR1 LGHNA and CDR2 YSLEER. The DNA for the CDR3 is TGCGCCAGCAGCCAGGAGGATGACAGGGTCTACAATGAGCAGTTCTTC. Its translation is CASSQEDDRVYNEQFF.

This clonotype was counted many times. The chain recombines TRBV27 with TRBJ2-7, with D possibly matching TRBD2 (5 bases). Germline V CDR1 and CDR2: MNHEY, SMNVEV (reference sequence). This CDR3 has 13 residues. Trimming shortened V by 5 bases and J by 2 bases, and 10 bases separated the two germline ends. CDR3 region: CASSTVGAYEQYF. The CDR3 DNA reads TGTGCCAGCAGTACCGTCGGGGCCTACGAGCAGTACTTC.

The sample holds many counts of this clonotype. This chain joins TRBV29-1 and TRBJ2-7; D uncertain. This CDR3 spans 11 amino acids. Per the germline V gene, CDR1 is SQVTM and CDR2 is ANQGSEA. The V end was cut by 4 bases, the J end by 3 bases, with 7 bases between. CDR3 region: CSVGLGYEQYF. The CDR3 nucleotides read TGCAGCGTTGGTTTGGGCTACGAGCAGTACTTC.

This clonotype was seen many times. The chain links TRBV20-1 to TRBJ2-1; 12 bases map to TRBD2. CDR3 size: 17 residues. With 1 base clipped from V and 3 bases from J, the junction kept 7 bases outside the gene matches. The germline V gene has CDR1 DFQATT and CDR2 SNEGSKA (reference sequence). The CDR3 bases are TGCAGTGCTAGAGCTAGCGGGGGGGCCGTTCGCTACAATGAGCAGTTCTTC. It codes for CSARASGGAVRYNEQFF.

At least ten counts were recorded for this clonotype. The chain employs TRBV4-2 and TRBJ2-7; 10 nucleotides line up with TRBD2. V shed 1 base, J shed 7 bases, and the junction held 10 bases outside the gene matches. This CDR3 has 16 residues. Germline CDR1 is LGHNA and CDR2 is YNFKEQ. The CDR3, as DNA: TGTGCCAGCAGCCAAGCCTGGCTAGCGGGAGTAGGGGAGCAGTACTTC. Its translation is CASSQAWLAGVGEQYF.